This note documents a single T cell receptor (beta chain) sequence. Using its own MiXCR run on the RT-PCR reads, TCRdb lists one record per CDR3 protein. The top ten hold 25% to 35% of the sample, which has about 110,000 distinct CDR3 sequences, less than 45% seen once. The CDR3 contains 14 residues. Trimming cost V 6 bases and J 2 bases, with 13 bases left between them. These data are taken from a study of patients and donors after allogeneic stem cell transplantation. The source material was blood, either unsorted or a sorted T cell fraction (not recorded which). The rearrangement uses TRBV12-3 or TRBV12-4 and TRBJ2-5; perhaps TRBD1 as D (5 bases). The sequence derives from a human donor who was either an allogeneic HSCT recipient or a stem cell or donor lymphocyte infusion donor (not recorded which). It is not recorded whose cells these are; they may come from a transplant donor. CDR3 protein: CASSRRTLQETQYF. CDR3 nucleotides: TGTGCCAGCAGCCGCCGGACACTACAAGAGACCCAGTACTTC.